The present T cell receptor (beta chain) was sequenced within a study of cytomegalovirus exposure and HLA in healthy donors. Study-level background: T cells numbering some 170 million yielded approximately 120 million unique TCR beta sequences in an earlier analysis. Clustering assigned 70% to 90% of the roughly 420 genotyped donors to the Caucasian-associated ancestry cluster. Broader study findings: High specificity and sensitivity for cytomegalovirus status were reported for the classifier.

With 60 Vbeta and 13 Jbeta primers, the PCR was carried out. Some clones are missing from TCRdb's copy, which holds only in-frame ones; the method was immunoSEQ multiplex PCR. The sample holds about 120,000 clones; roughly 70% are singletons and the top ten take nearly 0.9%. Healthy people donating bone marrow made up the donors. The CDR3 is 16 residues long. After removal of 6 bases from V and 0 bases from J, the junction contained 10 bases not matched to a gene. Germline CDR1 LNHDA, CDR2 SQIVND (reference sequence). Of note for this clone: Its antigen is as yet unknown.

The source of this sequence is a woman under 40 in good health and CMV-seronegative. The sequenced sample consisted of PBMCs. J is TRBJ1-2 and V is TRBV19, with 7 bases fitting TRBD1. The CDR3 spells CASSDIRTGSNYGYTF. The DNA of the CDR3 is TGTGCCAGTAGCGACATCCGGACAGGTTCTAACTATGGCTACACCTTC.